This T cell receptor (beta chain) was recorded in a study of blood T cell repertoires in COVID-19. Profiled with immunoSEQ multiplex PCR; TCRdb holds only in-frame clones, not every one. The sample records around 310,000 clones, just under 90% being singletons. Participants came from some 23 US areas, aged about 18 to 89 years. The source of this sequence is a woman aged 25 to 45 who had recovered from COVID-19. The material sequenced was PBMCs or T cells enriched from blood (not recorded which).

As DNA, the CDR3 is TGTGCCAGCACCACGAGAGTGAGCGTTAATTCACCCCTCCACTTT. It yields the protein CASTTRVSVNSPLHF. The chain carries TRBV11-2 and TRBJ1-6; no clear D gene. CDR3 length: 15 amino acids. Trimming stripped 7 bases from V and 6 bases from J, with 16 bases between. Germline assignment: CDR1 SGHAT and CDR2 FQNNGV.